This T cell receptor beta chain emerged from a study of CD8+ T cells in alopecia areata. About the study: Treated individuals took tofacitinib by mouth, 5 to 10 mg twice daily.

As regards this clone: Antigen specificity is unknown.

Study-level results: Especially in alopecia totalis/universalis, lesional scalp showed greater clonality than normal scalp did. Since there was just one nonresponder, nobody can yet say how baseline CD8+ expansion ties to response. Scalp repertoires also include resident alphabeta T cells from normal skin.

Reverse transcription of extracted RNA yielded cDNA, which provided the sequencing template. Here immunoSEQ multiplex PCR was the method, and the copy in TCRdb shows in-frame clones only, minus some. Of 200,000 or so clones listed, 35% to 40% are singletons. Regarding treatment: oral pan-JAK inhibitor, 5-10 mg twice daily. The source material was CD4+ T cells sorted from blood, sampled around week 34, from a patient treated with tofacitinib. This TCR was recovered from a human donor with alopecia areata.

The CDR3 sequence is CSVAGELSGTAFF. For the CDR3, the DNA is TGCAGCGTTGCTGGGGAACTCTCGGGAACGGCTTTCTTT. The chain combines TRBV29-1 with TRBJ1-1; D not certain. The CDR3 runs to 13 residues. Trimming pared 4 bases from V and 11 bases from J, leaving 20 bases between. Germline values: CDR1 SQVTM, CDR2 ANQGSEA.